The rows below give T cell receptor beta chains drawn from one sample of a study of CD8 T cells in ankylosing spondylitis. TCRdb reanalysed the 5' RACE reads using MiXCR and keeps one entry per CDR3 protein. The sample holds about 800,000 distinct CDR3 sequences, roughly 10% seen once. The sequenced material came from blood, either unsorted or a sorted T cell fraction (not recorded which). The receptors come from a male donor with ankylosing spondylitis. The CDR3 runs from the conserved cysteine through the conserved F or W. A D gene is named only where the DNA matches it firmly. Size tells how often a clone was seen (once, few, many) or the class of an expanded clone, and some rows leave it out.

d_gene	v_gene	j_gene	abundance	CDR3nt	CDR3aa
-	TRBV12-3/TRBV12-4	TRBJ1-5	-	TGTGCCAGCAGTTTAATGCGGGGAAATCAGCCCCAGCATTTT	CASSLMRGNQPQHF
-	TRBV15	TRBJ1-4	-	TGTGCCACCAGCAGAGAGGGGGGGCCGAATGAAAAACTGTTTTTT	CATSREGGPNEKLFF
-	TRBV29-1	TRBJ1-1	-	TGCAGCGTTGAAGTGCAGGGACGACCCACTGAAGCTTTCTTT	CSVEVQGRPTEAFF
-	TRBV4-2	TRBJ2-1	-	TGTGCCAGCAGCCAAGAACTATCACCGCAGTTCTTC	CASSQELSPQFF
TRBD1	TRBV4-3	TRBJ1-5	-	TGCGCCAGCAGCCAAAGGACAGGGACTCAGCCCCAGCATTTT	CASSQRTGTQPQHF
TRBD1	TRBV11-2	TRBJ2-3	few	TGTGCCAGCAGCAAGGGGCCGGGACAGGGTGGTAATTTGAGCCCAGATACGCAGTATTTT	CASSKGPGQGGNLSPDTQYF
-	TRBV5-1	TRBJ1-1	many	TGCGCCAGCAGCTTGGACTCATTCGAAGCTTTCTTT	CASSLDSFEAFF
TRBD2	TRBV18	TRBJ2-1	-	TGTGCCAGCTCACCGAGGGCCGGGACTAGCATCGGGGGGCGTCGGTTCTTC	CASSPRAGTSIGGRRFF
-	TRBV18	TRBJ2-4	many	TGTGCCAGCTCACCGGACAGACTCAAAAACATTCAGTACTTC	CASSPDRLKNIQYF
-	TRBV10-3	TRBJ2-5	-	TGTGCCATCAGTGAGCCACCTTTTTTGGCCCAGTACTTC	CAISEPPFLAQYF
-	TRBV15	TRBJ1-3	-	TGTGCCACCAGCAGAGATGGTGGCGCCTCTGGAAACACCATATATTTT	CATSRDGGASGNTIYF
TRBD2	TRBV20-1	TRBJ2-3	many	TGCAGTGACAGGACTAGCGGGGGGACAGATACGCAGTATTTT	CSDRTSGGTDTQYF
TRBD2	TRBV20-1	TRBJ2-3	-	TGCAGTGCTATGCGGACTAGCGGGAGGATCACAGATACGCAGTATTTT	CSAMRTSGRITDTQYF
-	TRBV29-1	TRBJ1-1	-	TGCAGCGTTGAGGTCCGCCCTAGGGGGATGAACACTGAAGCTTTCTTT	CSVEVRPRGMNTEAFF
-	TRBV4-3	TRBJ2-7	many	TGCGCCAGCAGCCAAGAAGGGACGAATAACGAGCAGTACTTC	CASSQEGTNNEQYF
-	TRBV5-1	TRBJ2-1	few	TGCGCCAGCAGCCGAGAGAGCGCCTATGAGCAGTTCTTC	CASSRESAYEQFF
TRBD2	TRBV6-1	TRBJ2-5	-	TGTGCCAGCAGTCAGGGACTAGCGACGCTAGAGACCCAGTACTTC	CASSQGLATLETQYF
-	TRBV6-1	TRBJ2-5	-	TGTGCCAGCAGAAGCCTCGTCCAAGAGACCCAGTACTTC	CASRSLVQETQYF
TRBD2	TRBV4-3	TRBJ2-1	-	TGCGCCAGCAGCCAAGGTGGCCCAGCGGGGTACAATGAGCAGTTCTTC	CASSQGGPAGYNEQFF
-	TRBV10-3	TRBJ2-5	few	TGTGCCATCAGTGAGTCGGGCAGGGGAACCACCCAGTACTTC	CAISESGRGTTQYF
-	TRBV5-1	TRBJ2-7	-	TGCGCCAGCAGCTTGGAATTTTCCAGGGGACGTAGGTACTTC	CASSLEFSRGRRYF
TRBD2	TRBV6-2/TRBV6-3	TRBJ2-7	few	TGTGCCAGCAGTTACTCGACGGCTAGCGGCGCCTACGAGCAGTACTTC	CASSYSTASGAYEQYF
TRBD1	TRBV10-3	TRBJ1-6	many	TGTGCCATCAAGGGACAGGTGGATTCACCCCTCCACTTT	CAIKGQVDSPLHF
-	TRBV20-1	TRBJ1-5	few	TGCAGTGCTTATGGGGGTGGCAATCAGCCCCAGCATTTT	CSAYGGGNQPQHF
-	TRBV29-1	TRBJ2-5	-	TGCAGCGAAAAGGCAGGGGCGGAGACCCAGTACTTC	CSEKAGAETQYF
-	TRBV11-1	TRBJ2-2	few	TGTGCCAGCAGCTTAGCGCGGTCAGCGCGGGCACGGTACACCGGGGAGCTGTTTTTT	CASSLARSARARYTGELFF
-	TRBV6-2/TRBV6-3	TRBJ2-1	few	TGTGCCAGCAGCACGTCAGGGAGAGAATCCAATGAGCAGTTCTTC	CASSTSGRESNEQFF
-	TRBV7-2	TRBJ1-1	-	TGTGCCAGCAGCTTAGTCCCTGTAGGGAACACTGAAGCTTTCTTT	CASSLVPVGNTEAFF
-	TRBV7-8	TRBJ1-4	-	TGTGCCAGCAGCCGCCGGGACCTTAATGAAAAACTGTTTTTT	CASSRRDLNEKLFF
-	TRBV29-1	TRBJ1-2	many	TGCAGCGTCCTCGGGGGTTGGGGCTATGGCTACACCTTC	CSVLGGWGYGYTF
-	TRBV10-3	TRBJ1-5	few	TGTGCCATCAGTGAGAGGGCTTTTGGCAATCAGCCCCAGCATTTT	CAISERAFGNQPQHF
-	TRBV20-1	TRBJ2-2	few	TGCAGTGGTGCGTCGACGAACACCGGGGAGCTGTTTTTT	CSGASTNTGELFF
TRBD1	TRBV7-2	TRBJ2-2	many	TGTGCCAGCAGCAGCAGGGGGATGAAGTTGGGCGGGGAGCTGTTTTTT	CASSSRGMKLGGELFF
TRBD2	TRBV4-2	TRBJ2-3	many	TGTGCCAGCAGCCAAGATGGACTAGCGGCAGATACGCAGTATTTT	CASSQDGLAADTQYF
-	TRBV18	TRBJ1-2	few	TGTGCCAGCTCACCACCAGTACCTACAGGGAGTGGCTATGGCTACACCTTC	CASSPPVPTGSGYGYTF
-	TRBV28	TRBJ2-7	few	TGTGCCAGCAGACGATCGACGGGCTCCTACGAGCAGTACTTC	CASRRSTGSYEQYF
-	TRBV29-1	TRBJ1-1	few	TGCAGCGCCCCAGTGGTGGGGGCGTCAAATAAACTGAACACTGAAGCTTTCTTT	CSAPVVGASNKLNTEAFF
TRBD1	TRBV20-1	TRBJ2-7	many	TGCAGTGCTGAACCCGAGGACAGGACCGTCTCCTACGAGCAGTACTTC	CSAEPEDRTVSYEQYF
TRBD2	TRBV30	TRBJ2-2	-	TGTGCCTGGCACCCCGGACTAGCCAACACCGGGGAGCTGTTTTTT	CAWHPGLANTGELFF
-	TRBV20-1	TRBJ2-5	few	TGCAGTGCTAGTTACCCTCAAGAGACCCAGTACTTC	CSASYPQETQYF
-	TRBV6-1	TRBJ1-2	-	TGTGCCAGCAGTGATCAAAGGGGGAGCTACTATGGCTACACCTTC	CASSDQRGSYYGYTF
-	TRBV27	TRBJ2-7	many	TGTGCCAGCAGTTTTTGGGGCAGCAGCTCCTACGAGCAGTACTTC	CASSFWGSSSYEQYF
TRBD2	TRBV6-5	TRBJ2-7	-	TGTGCCAGCAGTTATTATGCGGGAGGATCCTACGAGCAGTACTTC	CASSYYAGGSYEQYF
TRBD2	TRBV20-1	TRBJ2-1	few	TGCAGTGCTAGAGATCGTGCTAACAGCGGGGGGATAGTAGGTGAGCAGTTCTTC	CSARDRANSGGIVGEQFF
-	TRBV6-5	TRBJ2-5	few	TGTGCCAGCAGTTACTCGAGTAGCGGCCAAGAGACCCAGTACTTC	CASSYSSSGQETQYF
-	TRBV7-2	TRBJ2-7	-	TGTGCCAGCTCGGACAGAACTATCTACGAGCAGTACTTC	CASSDRTIYEQYF
-	TRBV20-1	TRBJ2-5	many	TGCAGTGCCAGGCGGTACGCACAAGAGACCCAGTACTTC	CSARRYAQETQYF
TRBD1	TRBV4-2	TRBJ1-4	once	TGTGCCAGCAGCCAAGAGGGGACAGGCGGTGAAAAACTGTTTTTT	CASSQEGTGGEKLFF
TRBD2	TRBV20-1	TRBJ2-5	many	TGCAGTGCTTCTAGCGGGACTGAGACCCAGTACTTC	CSASSGTETQYF
-	TRBV12-5	TRBJ2-5	few	TGTGCTAGTGGCACAGAGTCCGAGACCCAGTACTTC	CASGTESETQYF
TRBD1	TRBV18	TRBJ2-7	few	TGTGCCAGCTCACCACGGGACAGCGTCTACGAGCAGTACTTC	CASSPRDSVYEQYF
-	TRBV5-5	TRBJ2-4	-	TGTGCCAGCAGCTCCGTCGGGTCGGGAAACATTCAGTACTTC	CASSSVGSGNIQYF
TRBD2	TRBV4-2	TRBJ2-1	-	TGTGCCAGCAGCCAAGCCCAGACTAGCGGGGGAGGCGATGAGCAGTTCTTC	CASSQAQTSGGGDEQFF